This T cell receptor beta chain was sequenced for a study of human T cells and chemical hapten exposure. Study-level background: Across the whole study, which lasted about 6 months, patients were given diphenylcyclopropenone on the scalp once a week.

One entry per CDR3 protein results from TCRdb running MiXCR on the RACE reads. Of 300,000 to 450,000 distinct CDR3 sequences listed, roughly 4.8% are singletons. The germline CDR1 and CDR2 sequences are MNHNY and SVGAGI (reference sequence). There are 15 residues in the CDR3. V gave up 3 bases and J gave up 6 bases; unmatched junction bases: 7. As for time point: patch test 1, 2 weeks after DPC sensitization. The sample's treatment: therapeutic diphenylcyclopropenone sensitization with weekly scalp DPC. Extraction yielded total RNA from whole blood (unfractionated). V usage is TRBV6-6 and J usage is TRBJ2-2, with 7 bases fitting TRBD1. The sequencing here drew on whole blood, taken in connection with sensitization to the hapten diphenylcyclopropenone (DPC). The source is a woman in her forties or fifties with alopecia areata. Some clones in this sample may be carry-over from other donors' samples. The CDR3 region has the DNA TGTGCCAGCAGTTATGAGGGGGCTCGAGCCGGGGAGCTGTTTTTT. Residues: CASSYEGARAGELFF.